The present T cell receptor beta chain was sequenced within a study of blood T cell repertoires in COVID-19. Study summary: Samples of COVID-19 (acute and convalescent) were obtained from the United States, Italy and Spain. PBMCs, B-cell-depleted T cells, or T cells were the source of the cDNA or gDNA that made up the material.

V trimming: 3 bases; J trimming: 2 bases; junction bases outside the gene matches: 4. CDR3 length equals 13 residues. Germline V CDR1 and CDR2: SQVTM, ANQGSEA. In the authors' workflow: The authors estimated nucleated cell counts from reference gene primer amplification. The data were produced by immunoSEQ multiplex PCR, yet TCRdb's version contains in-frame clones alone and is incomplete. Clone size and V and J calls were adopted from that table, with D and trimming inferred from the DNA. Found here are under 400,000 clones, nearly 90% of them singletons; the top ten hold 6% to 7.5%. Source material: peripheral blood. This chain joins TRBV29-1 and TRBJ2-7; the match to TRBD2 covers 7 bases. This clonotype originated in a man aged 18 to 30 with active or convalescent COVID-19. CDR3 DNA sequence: TGCAGCGTTGAGTTGGGGGGGGCCTACGAGCAGTACTTC. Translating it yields CSVELGGAYEQYF.